This TCR beta chain was profiled in a study of cytomegalovirus exposure and HLA in healthy donors. Trimming removed 0 bases at V and 1 base at J, with 5 bases between. The CDR3 contains 14 residues. Germline-derived CDR1 and CDR2 are SGDLS and YYNGEE. Both 60 Vbeta primers and 13 Jbeta primers went into the PCR. The assay was immunoSEQ multiplex PCR, and TCRdb's table has in-frame clones only and misses some. The sample lists 150,000 to 180,000 clones; 65% to 80% were seen once. The chain uses TRBV9 and TRBJ2-1; D gene unclear. The specimen was PBMCs. The TCR sequence derives from a man aged 18 to 30 in good health and CMV-seronegative. CDR3 amino acids: CASSVGGSYNEQFF. As DNA, the CDR3 is TGTGCCAGCAGCGTAGGCGGATCCTACAATGAGCAGTTCTTC.